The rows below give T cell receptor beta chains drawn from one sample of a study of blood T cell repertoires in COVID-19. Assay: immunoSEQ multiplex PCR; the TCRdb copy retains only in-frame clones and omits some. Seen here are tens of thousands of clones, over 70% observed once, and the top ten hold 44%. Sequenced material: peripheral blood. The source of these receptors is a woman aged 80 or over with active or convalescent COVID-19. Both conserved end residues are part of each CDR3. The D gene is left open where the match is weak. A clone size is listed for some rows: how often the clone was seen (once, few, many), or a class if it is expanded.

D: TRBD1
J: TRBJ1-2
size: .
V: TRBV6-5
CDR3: CASTRDRRGPYGYTF
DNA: TGTGCCAGTACCCGGGACAGGCGTGGACCCTATGGCTACACCTTC

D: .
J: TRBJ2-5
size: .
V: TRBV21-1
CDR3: CASSAQDREAHQETQYF
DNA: TGTGCCAGCAGCGCCCAAGACAGGGAGGCGCACCAAGAGACCCAGTACTTC

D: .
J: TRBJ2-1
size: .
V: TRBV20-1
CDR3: CSASSGLSTHEQFF
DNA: TGCAGTGCTAGTTCAGGACTTTCTACCCATGAGCAGTTCTTC

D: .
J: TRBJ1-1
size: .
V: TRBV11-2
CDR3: CASSFQDFLSAFF
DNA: TGTGCCAGCAGCTTTCAAGACTTCTTGAGCGCTTTCTTT

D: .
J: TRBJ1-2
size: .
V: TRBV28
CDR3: CASSLGRGYTF
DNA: TGTGCCAGCAGTTTGGGGCGCGGCTACACCTTC

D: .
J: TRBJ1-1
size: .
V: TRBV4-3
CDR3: CASSQDPGARVVTEAFF
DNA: TGCGCCAGCAGCCAAGATCCGGGCGCCAGGGTGGTCACTGAAGCTTTCTTT

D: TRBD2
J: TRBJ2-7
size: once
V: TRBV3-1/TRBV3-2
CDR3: CASSQDRGLLAGVVHEQYF
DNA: TGTGCCAGCAGCCAAGATCGCGGCCTACTAGCGGGAGTGGTCCACGAGCAGTACTTC

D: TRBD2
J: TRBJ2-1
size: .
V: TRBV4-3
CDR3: CASSQELAGGKFF
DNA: TGCGCCAGCAGCCAAGAACTAGCGGGAGGGAAGTTCTTC

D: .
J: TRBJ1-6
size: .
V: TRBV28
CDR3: CASRPLDRLNSPLHF
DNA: TGTGCCAGCCGCCCCCTCGACAGACTGAATTCACCCCTCCACTTT

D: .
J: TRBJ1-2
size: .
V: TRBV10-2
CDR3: CASSESTQNYGYTF
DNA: TGCGCCAGCAGTGAGTCGACCCAGAACTACGGCTACACCTTC

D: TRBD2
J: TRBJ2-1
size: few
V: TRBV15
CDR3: CATSTQTSAASYNEQFF
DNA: TGTGCCACCAGCACCCAGACTAGCGCAGCGAGCTACAATGAGCAGTTCTTC

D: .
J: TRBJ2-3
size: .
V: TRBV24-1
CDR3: CATSDWKGRNTDTQYF
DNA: TGTGCCACCAGTGATTGGAAGGGGCGGAACACAGATACGCAGTATTTT

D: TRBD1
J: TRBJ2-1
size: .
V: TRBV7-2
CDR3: CASSLGQGVNEQFF
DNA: TGTGCCAGCAGCTTGGGACAGGGGGTCAATGAGCAGTTCTTC

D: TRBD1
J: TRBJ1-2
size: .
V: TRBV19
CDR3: CASSTRQGIGYGYTF
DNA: TGTGCCAGTAGTACTAGACAGGGCATCGGCTATGGCTACACCTTC

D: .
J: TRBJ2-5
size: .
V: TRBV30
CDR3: CAWSLPVEVAVGWETQYF
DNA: TGTGCCTGGAGTCTACCCGTAGAGGTAGCGGTCGGTTGGGAGACCCAGTACTTC

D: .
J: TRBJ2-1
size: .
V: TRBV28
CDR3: CASRTLGEQFF
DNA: TGTGCCAGCAGGACATTGGGTGAGCAGTTCTTC

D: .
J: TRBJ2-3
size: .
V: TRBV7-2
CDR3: CASSLAITDTQYF
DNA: TGTGCCAGCAGCTTAGCCATCACAGATACGCAGTATTTT

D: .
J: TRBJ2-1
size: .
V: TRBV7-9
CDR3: CASSLAEGSHEQFF
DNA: TGTGCCAGCAGCTTAGCCGAGGGAAGCCATGAGCAGTTCTTC

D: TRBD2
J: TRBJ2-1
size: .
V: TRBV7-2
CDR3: CASSLVAGLRSEQFF
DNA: TGTGCCAGCAGCTTAGTGGCGGGACTACGTAGTGAGCAGTTCTTC

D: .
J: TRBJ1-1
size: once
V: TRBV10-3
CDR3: CAISESQNTEAFF
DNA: TGTGCCATCAGTGAGAGCCAGAACACTGAAGCTTTCTTT

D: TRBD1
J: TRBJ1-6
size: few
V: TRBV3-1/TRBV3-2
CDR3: CASSRQGGSPLHF
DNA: TGTGCCAGCAGCCGACAGGGGGGTTCACCCCTCCACTTT

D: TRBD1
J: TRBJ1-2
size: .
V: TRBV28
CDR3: CASTHRQGNYGYTF
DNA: TGTGCCAGCACCCATCGACAGGGGAACTATGGCTACACCTTC

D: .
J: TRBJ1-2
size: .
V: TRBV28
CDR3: CATPDGRGQNYGYTF
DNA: TGTGCCACACCCGACGGGCGGGGCCAGAACTATGGCTACACCTTC

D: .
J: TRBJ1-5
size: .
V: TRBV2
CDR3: CASRTDVAMVEPQHF
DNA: TGTGCCAGCAGGACTGATGTCGCGATGGTGGAGCCCCAGCATTTT

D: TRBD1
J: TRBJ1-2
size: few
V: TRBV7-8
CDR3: CASSSGQGVYGYTF
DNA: TGTGCCAGCAGCTCCGGACAGGGCGTCTATGGCTACACCTTC

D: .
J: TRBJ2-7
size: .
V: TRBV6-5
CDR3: CASRTRPGHEQYF
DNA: TGTGCCAGCAGGACACGACCAGGCCACGAGCAGTACTTC

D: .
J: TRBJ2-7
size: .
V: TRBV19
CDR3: CASRVSGASEQYF
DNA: TGTGCCAGTAGGGTTAGCGGCGCCTCGGAGCAGTACTTC

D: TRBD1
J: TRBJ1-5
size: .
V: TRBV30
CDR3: CATQQGAQPQHF
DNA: TGTGCGACGCAACAGGGGGCTCAGCCCCAGCATTTT

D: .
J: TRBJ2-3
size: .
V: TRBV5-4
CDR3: CASSFFGGEDTQYF
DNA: TGTGCCAGCAGCTTTTTCGGCGGGGAGGATACGCAGTATTTT

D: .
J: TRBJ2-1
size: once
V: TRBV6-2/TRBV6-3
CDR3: CASSYSFSDNEQFF
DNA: TGTGCCAGCAGTTACTCGTTCAGTGACAATGAGCAGTTCTTC

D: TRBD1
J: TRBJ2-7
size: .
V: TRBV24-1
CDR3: CATQGVSYEQYF
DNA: TGTGCCACCCAGGGGGTCTCCTACGAGCAGTACTTC

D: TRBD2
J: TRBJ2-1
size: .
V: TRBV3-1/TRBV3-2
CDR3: CASSRNSGIRDEQFF
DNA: TGTGCCAGCAGCCGCAATAGCGGGATCCGGGATGAGCAGTTCTTC

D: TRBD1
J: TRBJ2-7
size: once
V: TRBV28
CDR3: CATGTVFYEQYF
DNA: TGTGCCACCGGGACAGTTTTCTACGAGCAGTACTTC

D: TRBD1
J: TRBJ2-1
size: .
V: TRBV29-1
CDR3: CSVRRTGWDNEQFF
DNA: TGCAGCGTACGCAGGACAGGGTGGGACAATGAGCAGTTCTTC

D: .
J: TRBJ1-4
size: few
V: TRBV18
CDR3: CASSPTATNEKLFF
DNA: TGTGCCAGCTCACCAACAGCAACTAATGAAAAACTGTTTTTT

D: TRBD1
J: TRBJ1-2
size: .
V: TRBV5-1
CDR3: CASSLAVGQGDYGYTF
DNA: TGCGCCAGCAGCTTGGCCGTTGGACAGGGGGACTATGGCTACACCTTC

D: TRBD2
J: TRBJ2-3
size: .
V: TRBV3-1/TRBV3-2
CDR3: CASSQISSGRAGTDTQYF
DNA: TGTGCCAGCAGCCAAATATCTAGCGGGAGGGCCGGGACAGATACGCAGTATTTT

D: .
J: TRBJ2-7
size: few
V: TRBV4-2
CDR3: CASEENTGSSYEQYF
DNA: TGTGCCAGCGAAGAAAACACAGGGAGCTCCTACGAGCAGTACTTC

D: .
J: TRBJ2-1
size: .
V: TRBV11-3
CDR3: CASSLDRGNEQFF
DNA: TGTGCCAGCAGCTTAGATCGGGGAAATGAGCAGTTCTTC

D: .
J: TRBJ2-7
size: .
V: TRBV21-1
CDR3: CASSKGGAGGLSWYEQYF
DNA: TGTGCCAGCAGCAAAGGGGGGGCAGGGGGCCTATCCTGGTACGAGCAGTACTTC

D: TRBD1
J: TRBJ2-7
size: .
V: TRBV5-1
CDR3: CASSLGGLGTGSSYEQYF
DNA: TGCGCCAGCAGCTTGGGGGGCCTGGGGACAGGGAGCTCCTACGAGCAGTACTTC

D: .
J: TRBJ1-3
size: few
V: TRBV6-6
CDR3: CASSYVQGLENTIYF
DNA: TGTGCCAGCAGTTACGTCCAGGGGCTCGAAAACACCATATATTTT

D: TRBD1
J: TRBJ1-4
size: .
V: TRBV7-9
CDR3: CASSLVTLNRGPKNEKLFF
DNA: TGTGCCAGCAGCTTAGTAACTCTAAACAGGGGCCCAAAAAATGAAAAACTGTTTTTT

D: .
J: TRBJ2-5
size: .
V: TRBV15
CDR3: CATSRDLLAGETQYF
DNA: TGTGCCACCAGCAGAGATCTTCTAGCAGGAGAGACCCAGTACTTC

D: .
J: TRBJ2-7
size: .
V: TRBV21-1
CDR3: CASSRGNSVTYEQYF
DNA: TGTGCCAGCAGCCGAGGGAACAGCGTGACCTACGAGCAGTACTTC

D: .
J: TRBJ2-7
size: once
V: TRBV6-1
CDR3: CASSELRGYEQYF
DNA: TGTGCCAGCAGTGAACTGAGAGGGTACGAGCAGTACTTC